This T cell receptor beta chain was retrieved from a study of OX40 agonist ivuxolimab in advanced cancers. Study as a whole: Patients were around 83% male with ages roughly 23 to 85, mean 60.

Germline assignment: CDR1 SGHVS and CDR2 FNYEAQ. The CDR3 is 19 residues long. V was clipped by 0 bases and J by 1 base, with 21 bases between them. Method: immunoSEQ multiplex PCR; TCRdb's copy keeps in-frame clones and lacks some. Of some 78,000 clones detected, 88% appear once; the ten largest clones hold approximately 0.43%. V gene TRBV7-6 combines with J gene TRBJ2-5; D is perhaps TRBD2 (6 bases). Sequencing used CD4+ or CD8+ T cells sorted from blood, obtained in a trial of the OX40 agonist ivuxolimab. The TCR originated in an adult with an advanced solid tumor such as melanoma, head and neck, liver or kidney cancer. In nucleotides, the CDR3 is TGTGCCAGCAGCTTAGCGGGTGGCAGAGGGACGGGGGTCCAAGAGACCCAGTACTTC. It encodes CASSLAGGRGTGVQETQYF.